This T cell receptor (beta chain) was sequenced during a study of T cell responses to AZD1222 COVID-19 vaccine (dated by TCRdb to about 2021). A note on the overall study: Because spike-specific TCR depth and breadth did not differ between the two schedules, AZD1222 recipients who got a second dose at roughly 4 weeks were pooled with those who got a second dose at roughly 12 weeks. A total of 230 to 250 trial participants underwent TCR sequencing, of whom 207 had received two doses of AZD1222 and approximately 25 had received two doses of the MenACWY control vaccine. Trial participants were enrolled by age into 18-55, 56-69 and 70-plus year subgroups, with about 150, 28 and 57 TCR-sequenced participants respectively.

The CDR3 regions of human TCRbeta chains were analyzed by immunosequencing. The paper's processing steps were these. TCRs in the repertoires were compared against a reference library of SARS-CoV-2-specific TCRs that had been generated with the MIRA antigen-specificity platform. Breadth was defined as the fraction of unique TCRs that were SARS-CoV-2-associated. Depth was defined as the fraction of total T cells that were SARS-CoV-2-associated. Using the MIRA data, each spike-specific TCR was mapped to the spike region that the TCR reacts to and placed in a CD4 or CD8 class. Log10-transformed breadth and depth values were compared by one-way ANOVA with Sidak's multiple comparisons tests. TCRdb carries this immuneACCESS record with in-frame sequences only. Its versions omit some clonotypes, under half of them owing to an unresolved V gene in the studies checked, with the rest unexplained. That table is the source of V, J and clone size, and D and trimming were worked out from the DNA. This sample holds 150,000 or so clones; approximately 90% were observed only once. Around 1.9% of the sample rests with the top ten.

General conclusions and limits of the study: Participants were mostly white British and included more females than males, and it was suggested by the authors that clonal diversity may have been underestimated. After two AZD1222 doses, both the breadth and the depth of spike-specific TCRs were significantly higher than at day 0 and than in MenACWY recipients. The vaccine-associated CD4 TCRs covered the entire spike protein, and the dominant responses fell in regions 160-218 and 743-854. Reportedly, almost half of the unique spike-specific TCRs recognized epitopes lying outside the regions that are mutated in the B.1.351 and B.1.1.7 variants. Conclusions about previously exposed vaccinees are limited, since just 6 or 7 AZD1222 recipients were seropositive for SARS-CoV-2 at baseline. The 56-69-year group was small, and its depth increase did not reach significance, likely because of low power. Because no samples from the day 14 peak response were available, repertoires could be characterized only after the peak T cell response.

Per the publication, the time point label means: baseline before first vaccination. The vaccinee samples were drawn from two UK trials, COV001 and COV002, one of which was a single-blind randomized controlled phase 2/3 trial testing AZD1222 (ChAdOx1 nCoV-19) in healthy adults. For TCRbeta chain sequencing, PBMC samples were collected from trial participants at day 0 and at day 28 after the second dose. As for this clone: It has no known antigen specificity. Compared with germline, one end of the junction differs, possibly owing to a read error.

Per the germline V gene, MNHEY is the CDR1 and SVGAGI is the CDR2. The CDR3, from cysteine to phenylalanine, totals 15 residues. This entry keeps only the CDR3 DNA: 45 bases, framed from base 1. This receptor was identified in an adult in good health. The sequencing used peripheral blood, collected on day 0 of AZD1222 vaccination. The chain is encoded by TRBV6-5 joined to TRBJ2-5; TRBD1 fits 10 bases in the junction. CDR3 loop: CASSSPDRGQATQYF. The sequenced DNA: TGTGCCAGCAGTTCTCCCGACAGGGGGCAAGCGACCCAGTACTTC.